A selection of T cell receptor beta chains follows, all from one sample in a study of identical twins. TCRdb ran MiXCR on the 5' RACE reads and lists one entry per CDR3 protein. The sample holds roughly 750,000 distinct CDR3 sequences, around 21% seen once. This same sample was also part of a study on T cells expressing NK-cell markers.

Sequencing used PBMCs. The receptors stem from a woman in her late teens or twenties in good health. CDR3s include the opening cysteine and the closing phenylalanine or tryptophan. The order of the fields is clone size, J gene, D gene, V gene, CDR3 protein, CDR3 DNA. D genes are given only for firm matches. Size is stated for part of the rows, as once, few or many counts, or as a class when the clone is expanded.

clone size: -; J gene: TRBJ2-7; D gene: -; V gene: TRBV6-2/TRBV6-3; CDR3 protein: CASSRDIDSYEQYF; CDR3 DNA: TGTGCCAGCAGTCGGGACATAGACTCCTACGAGCAGTACTTC
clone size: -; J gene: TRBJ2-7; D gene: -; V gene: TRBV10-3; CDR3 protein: CAISVSQGLHEQYF; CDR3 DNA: TGTGCCATCAGTGTTAGCCAGGGCCTCCACGAGCAGTACTTC
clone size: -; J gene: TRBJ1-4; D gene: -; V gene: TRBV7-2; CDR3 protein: CASSHRRSANEKLFF; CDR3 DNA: TGTGCCAGCAGTCACAGGAGGTCAGCTAATGAAAAACTGTTTTTT
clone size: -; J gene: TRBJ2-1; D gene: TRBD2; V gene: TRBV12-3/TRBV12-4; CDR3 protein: CASSRGGGFVNEQFF; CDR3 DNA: TGTGCCAGCAGTCGCGGGGGTGGTTTTGTGAATGAGCAGTTCTTC
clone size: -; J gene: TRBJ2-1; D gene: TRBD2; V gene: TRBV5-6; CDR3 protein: CASSKGPPTSGNEQFF; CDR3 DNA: TGTGCCAGCAGCAAAGGCCCCCCGACTAGCGGCAATGAGCAGTTCTTC
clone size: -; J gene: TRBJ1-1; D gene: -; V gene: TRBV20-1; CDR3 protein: CSASSPDRWNTEAFF; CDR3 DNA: TGCAGTGCTTCGTCCCCCGACAGATGGAACACTGAAGCTTTCTTT
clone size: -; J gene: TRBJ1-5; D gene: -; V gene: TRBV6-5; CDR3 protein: CASSSMAGNQPQHF; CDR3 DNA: TGTGCCAGCAGTTCGATGGCAGGCAATCAGCCCCAGCATTTT
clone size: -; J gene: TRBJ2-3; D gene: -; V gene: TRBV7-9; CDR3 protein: CASSNRETDTQYF; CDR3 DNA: TGTGCCAGCAGCAATCGGGAAACAGATACGCAGTATTTT
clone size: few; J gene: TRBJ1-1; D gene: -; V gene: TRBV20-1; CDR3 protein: CSARRPTVQYTEAFF; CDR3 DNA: TGCAGTGCTAGACGGCCGACAGTCCAGTACACTGAAGCTTTCTTT
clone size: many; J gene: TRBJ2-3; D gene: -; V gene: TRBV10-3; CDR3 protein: CAISEMSAASTDTQYF; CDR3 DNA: TGTGCCATCAGTGAGATGTCAGCGGCCAGCACAGATACGCAGTATTTT
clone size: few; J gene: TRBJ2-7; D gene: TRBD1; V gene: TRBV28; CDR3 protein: CASSFGQENYEQYF; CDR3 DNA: TGTGCCAGCAGTTTTGGACAGGAAAACTACGAGCAGTACTTC
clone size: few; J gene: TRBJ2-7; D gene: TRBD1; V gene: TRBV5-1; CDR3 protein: CASSLGPGTGYNEQYF; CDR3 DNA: TGCGCCAGCAGCTTGGGGCCCGGGACAGGGTATAACGAGCAGTACTTC
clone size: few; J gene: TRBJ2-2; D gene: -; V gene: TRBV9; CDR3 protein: CASTYRDLPNTGELFF; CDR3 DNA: TGTGCCAGCACCTACAGGGACCTCCCGAACACCGGGGAGCTGTTTTTT
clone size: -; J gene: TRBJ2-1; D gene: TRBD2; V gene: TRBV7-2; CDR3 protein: CASSTVVGLAVMNEQFF; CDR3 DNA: TGTGCCAGCAGCACCGTGGTGGGACTAGCGGTTATGAATGAGCAGTTCTTC
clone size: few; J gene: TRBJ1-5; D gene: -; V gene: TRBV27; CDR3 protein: CASTSGGQPQHF; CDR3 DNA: TGTGCCAGCACCTCGGGGGGTCAGCCCCAGCATTTT
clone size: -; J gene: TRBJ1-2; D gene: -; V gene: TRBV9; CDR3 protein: CASSVGTGARYGYTF; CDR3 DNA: TGTGCCAGCAGCGTAGGAACGGGGGCTCGGTATGGCTACACCTTC
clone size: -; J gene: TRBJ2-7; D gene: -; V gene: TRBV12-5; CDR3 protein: CASALAADYEQYF; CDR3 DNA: TGTGCTAGTGCCCTAGCCGCGGACTACGAGCAGTACTTC
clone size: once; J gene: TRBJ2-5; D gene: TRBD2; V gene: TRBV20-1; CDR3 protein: CSAGQLAGVQETQYF; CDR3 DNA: TGCAGTGCTGGGCAACTAGCGGGGGTGCAAGAGACCCAGTACTTC
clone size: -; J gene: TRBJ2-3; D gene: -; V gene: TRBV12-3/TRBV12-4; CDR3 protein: CASSHATATDTQYF; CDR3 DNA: TGTGCCAGCAGCCATGCGACTGCCACAGATACGCAGTATTTT
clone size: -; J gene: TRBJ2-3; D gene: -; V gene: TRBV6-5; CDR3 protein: CASSYQGASTDTQYF; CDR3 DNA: TGTGCCAGCAGTTATCAGGGCGCCTCCACAGATACGCAGTATTTT
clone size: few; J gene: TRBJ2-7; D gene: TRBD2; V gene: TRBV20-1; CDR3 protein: CSAMSRTSGESRFYEQYF; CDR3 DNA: TGCAGTGCTATGAGCAGGACTAGCGGGGAATCGAGATTCTACGAGCAGTACTTC
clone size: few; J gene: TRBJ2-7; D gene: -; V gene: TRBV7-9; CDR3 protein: CASSLEGNGEQYF; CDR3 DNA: TGTGCCAGCAGCTTAGAGGGTAATGGCGAGCAGTACTTC
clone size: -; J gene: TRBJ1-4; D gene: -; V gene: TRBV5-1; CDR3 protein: CASSLEASQEKLFF; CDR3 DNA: TGCGCCAGCAGCTTGGAGGCATCTCAAGAAAAACTGTTTTTT
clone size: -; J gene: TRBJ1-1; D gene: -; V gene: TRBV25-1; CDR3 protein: CATSPGLGAFF; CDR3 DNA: TGTGCCACTTCACCGGGACTTGGAGCTTTCTTT
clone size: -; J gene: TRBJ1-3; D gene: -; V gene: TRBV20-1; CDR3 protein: CSVAGLGNTIYF; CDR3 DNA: TGCAGTGTCGCCGGTTTAGGGAACACCATATATTTT
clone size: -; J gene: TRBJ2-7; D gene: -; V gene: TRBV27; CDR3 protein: CASKVGFEQYF; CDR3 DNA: TGTGCCAGCAAAGTGGGTTTCGAGCAGTACTTC
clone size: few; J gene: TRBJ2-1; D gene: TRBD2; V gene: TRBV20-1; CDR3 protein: CSARESSGANEQFF; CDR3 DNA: TGCAGTGCTAGAGAATCTAGCGGGGCAAATGAGCAGTTCTTC
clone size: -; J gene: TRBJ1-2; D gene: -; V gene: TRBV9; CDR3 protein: CASSVGYTGNYGYTF; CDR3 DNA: TGTGCCAGCAGCGTAGGGTATACAGGGAACTATGGCTACACCTTC
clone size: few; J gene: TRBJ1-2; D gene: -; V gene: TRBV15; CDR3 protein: CATSRDVSLANTF; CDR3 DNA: TGTGCCACCAGCAGAGATGTGAGTTTAGCGAACACCTTC
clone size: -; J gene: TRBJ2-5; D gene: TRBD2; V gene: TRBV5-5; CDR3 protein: CASSAMKAGGRETQYF; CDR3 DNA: TGTGCCAGCAGCGCCATGAAAGCGGGAGGACGAGAGACCCAGTACTTC
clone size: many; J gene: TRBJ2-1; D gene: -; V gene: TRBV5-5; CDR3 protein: CASSLVRTLSAYNEQFF; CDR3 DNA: TGTGCCAGCAGCTTGGTTCGAACGCTATCGGCCTACAATGAGCAGTTCTTC
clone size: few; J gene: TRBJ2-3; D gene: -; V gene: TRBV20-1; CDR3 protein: CSAHSPGRYTDTQYF; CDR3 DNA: TGCAGTGCCCATTCTCCGGGGAGGTACACAGATACGCAGTATTTT
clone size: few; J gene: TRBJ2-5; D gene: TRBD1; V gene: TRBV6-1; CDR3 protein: CASRGQFQETQYF; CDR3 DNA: TGTGCCAGCAGGGGACAGTTCCAAGAGACCCAGTACTTC
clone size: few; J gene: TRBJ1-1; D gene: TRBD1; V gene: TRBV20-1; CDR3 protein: CSARTGGRWTEAFF; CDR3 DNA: TGCAGTGCCCGGACAGGGGGCCGATGGACTGAAGCTTTCTTT
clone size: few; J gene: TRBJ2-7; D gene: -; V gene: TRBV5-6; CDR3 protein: CASSLTPGNLAYEQYF; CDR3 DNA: TGTGCCAGCAGCTTGACCCCAGGGAACTTGGCCTACGAGCAGTACTTC
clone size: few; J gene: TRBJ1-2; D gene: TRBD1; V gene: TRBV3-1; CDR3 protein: CASSRLDRDAYGYTF; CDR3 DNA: TGTGCCAGCAGCCGCCTCGACAGGGACGCCTATGGCTACACCTTC
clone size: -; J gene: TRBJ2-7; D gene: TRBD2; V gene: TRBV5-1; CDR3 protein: CASSPTPRLALSYEQYF; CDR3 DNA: TGCGCCAGCAGCCCGACACCACGACTAGCGCTTTCCTACGAGCAGTACTTC
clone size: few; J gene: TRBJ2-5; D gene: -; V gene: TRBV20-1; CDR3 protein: CSARDPGGGETQYF; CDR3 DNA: TGCAGTGCTAGAGATCCCGGGGGCGGAGAGACCCAGTACTTC
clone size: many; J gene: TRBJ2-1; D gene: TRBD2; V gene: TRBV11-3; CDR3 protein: CASRLRVWGTSGYNEQFF; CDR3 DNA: TGTGCCAGCAGATTAAGGGTTTGGGGGACTAGTGGTTACAATGAGCAGTTCTTC
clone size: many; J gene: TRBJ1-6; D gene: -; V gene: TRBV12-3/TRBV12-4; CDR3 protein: CASSRLGGVLSPLHF; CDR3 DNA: TGTGCCAGCAGTCGTCTCGGGGGGGTACTTTCACCCCTCCACTTT
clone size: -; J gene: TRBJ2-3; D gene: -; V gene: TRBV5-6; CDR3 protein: CASSLFLLTDTQYF; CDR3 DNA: TGTGCCAGCAGCTTGTTTCTACTCACAGATACGCAGTATTTT
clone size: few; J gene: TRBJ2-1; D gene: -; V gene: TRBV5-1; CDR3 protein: CASSLVLDEQFF; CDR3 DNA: TGCGCCAGCAGCTTGGTCCTGGATGAGCAGTTCTTC
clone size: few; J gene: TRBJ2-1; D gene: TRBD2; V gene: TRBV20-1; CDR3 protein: CSARLGLAHEQFF; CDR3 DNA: TGCAGTGCTAGATTAGGACTAGCCCATGAGCAGTTCTTC
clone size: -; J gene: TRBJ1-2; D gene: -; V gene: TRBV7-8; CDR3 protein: CASSHRGQLIGYTF; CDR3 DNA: TGTGCCAGCAGCCACCGAGGACAGTTAATTGGCTACACCTTC
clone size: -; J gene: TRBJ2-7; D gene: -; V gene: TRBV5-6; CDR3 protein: CASLLGGTHSYEQYF; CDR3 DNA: TGTGCCAGCTTACTTGGCGGGACACACTCCTACGAGCAGTACTTC
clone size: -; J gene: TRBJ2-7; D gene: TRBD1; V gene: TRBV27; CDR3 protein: CASRSTGAHEQYF; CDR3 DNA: TGTGCCAGCCGGTCCACAGGGGCCCACGAGCAGTACTTC
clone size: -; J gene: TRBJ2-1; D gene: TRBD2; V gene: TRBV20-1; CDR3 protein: CSARVDGGGRNEQFF; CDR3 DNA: TGCAGTGCTAGAGTTGACGGGGGGGGGAGGAATGAGCAGTTCTTC
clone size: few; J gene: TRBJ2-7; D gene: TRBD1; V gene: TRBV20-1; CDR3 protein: CSARVARRSGQASYEQYF; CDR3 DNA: TGCAGTGCTAGAGTCGCACGGAGGTCGGGACAGGCCTCCTACGAGCAGTACTTC